These T cell receptor beta chains were read from a single sample in a study of cytomegalovirus exposure and HLA in healthy donors. Some clones are missing from TCRdb's copy, which holds only in-frame ones; the method was immunoSEQ multiplex PCR. The table lists 74,000 or so clones, 79% of them singletons. Sequenced material: PBMCs. Every receptor here comes from a woman aged 40 to 50 in good health and CMV-seropositive. CDR3s include the opening cysteine and the closing phenylalanine or tryptophan. D genes are given only for firm matches. Clone size appears in some rows only: once, few, many, or a class for an expanded clone.

D gene	V gene	clone size	J gene	CDR3 DNA	CDR3 protein
-	TRBV5-3	-	TRBJ1-1	TGTGCCAGAAGCCCATGGGGAGGTGGGAACACTGAAGCTTTCTTT	CARSPWGGGNTEAFF
-	TRBV6-1	-	TRBJ1-2	TGTGCCAGCAGTGAGCGGGGTGGCTACACCTTC	CASSERGGYTF
TRBD1	TRBV5-8	-	TRBJ1-1	TGTGCCAGCAGCTCGACCCGACAGGGGGAAGCCCTGAAGGCTGAAGCTTTCTTT	CASSSTRQGEALKAEAFF
-	TRBV21-1	once	TRBJ2-2	TGTGCCAGCAGCAAATCATTACTTACCGGGGAGCTGTTTTTT	CASSKSLLTGELFF
TRBD2	TRBV28	-	TRBJ2-7	TGTGCCAGCAGTTTTAGCGGGACCGGCGAGCAGTACTTC	CASSFSGTGEQYF
-	TRBV30	-	TRBJ1-5	TGTGCCTGGAGGGCAGGGCTCGATCAGCCCCAGCATTTT	CAWRAGLDQPQHF
-	TRBV4-1	-	TRBJ2-1	TGCGCCAGCATCCTTAGAATCGGGGGATCCGACTACAATGAGCAGTTCTTC	CASILRIGGSDYNEQFF
-	TRBV7-9	-	TRBJ1-1	TGTGCCAGCAGCTTCCTACAGGGACTGAACACTGAAGCTTTCTTT	CASSFLQGLNTEAFF
TRBD1	TRBV9	-	TRBJ2-3	TGTGCCAGCAGCGTACTCGGACAGGTTTACACAGATACGCAGTATTTT	CASSVLGQVYTDTQYF
-	TRBV30	-	TRBJ1-2	TGTGCCTGGAGCCGGCAGGGCGGTGGCTACACCTTC	CAWSRQGGGYTF
-	TRBV5-1	few	TRBJ2-5	TGCGCCAGCAGCTCGGGGTCGCGGCACTACTTCCAAGAGACCCAGTACTTC	CASSSGSRHYFQETQYF